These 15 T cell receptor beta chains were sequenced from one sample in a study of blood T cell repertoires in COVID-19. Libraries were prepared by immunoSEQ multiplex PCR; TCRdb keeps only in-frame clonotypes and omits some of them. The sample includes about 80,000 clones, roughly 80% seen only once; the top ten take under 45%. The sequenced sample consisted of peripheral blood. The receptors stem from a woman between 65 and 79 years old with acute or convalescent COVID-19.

CDR3 sequence (DNA): TGCGCCAGCAGCTTTTCCGGGCCCCAGGGCACTGAAGCTTTCTTT. Amino acids: CASSFSGPQGTEAFF. The rearrangement uses TRBV5-1 and TRBJ1-1; D possibly corresponds to TRBD1 (5 bases). Germline V gene data show CDR1 as SGHRS and CDR2 as YFSETQ. CDR3 length equals 15 residues. Trimming left V 2 bases short and J 4 bases short, with 15 bases between.

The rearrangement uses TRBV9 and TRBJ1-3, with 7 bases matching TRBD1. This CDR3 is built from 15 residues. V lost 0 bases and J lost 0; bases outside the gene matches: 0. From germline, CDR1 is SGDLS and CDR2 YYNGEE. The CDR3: CASSVGTGSGNTIYF. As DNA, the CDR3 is TGTGCCAGCAGCGTAGGGACAGGCTCTGGAAACACCATATATTTT.

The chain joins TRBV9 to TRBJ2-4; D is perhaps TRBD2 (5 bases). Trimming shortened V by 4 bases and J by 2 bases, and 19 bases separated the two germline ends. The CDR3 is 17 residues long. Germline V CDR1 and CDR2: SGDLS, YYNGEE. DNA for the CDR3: TGTGCCAGCAGCACCACGCAGGCTCGGGGTCCCAAAAACATTCAGTACTTC. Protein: CASSTTQARGPKNIQYF.

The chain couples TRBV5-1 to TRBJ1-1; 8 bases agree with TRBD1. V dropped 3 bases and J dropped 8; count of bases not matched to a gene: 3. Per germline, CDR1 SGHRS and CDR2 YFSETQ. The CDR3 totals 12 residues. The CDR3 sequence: CASSSTGVEAFF. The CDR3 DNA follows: TGCGCCAGCAGCTCGACAGGGGTAGAAGCTTTCTTT.

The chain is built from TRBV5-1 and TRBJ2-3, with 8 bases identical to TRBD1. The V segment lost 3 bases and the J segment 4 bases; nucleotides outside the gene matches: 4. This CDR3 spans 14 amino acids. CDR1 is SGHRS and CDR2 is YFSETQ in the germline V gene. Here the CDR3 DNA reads TGCGCCAGCAGCTCCGGGACAGGTTCAGATACGCAGTATTTT. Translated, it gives CASSSGTGSDTQYF.

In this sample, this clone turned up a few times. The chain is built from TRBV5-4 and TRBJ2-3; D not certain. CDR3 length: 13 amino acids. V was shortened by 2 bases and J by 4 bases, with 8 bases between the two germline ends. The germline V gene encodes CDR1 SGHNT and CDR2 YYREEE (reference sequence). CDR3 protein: CASSFSLSDTQYF. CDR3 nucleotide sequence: TGTGCCAGCAGCTTCTCTTTGTCAGATACGCAGTATTTT.

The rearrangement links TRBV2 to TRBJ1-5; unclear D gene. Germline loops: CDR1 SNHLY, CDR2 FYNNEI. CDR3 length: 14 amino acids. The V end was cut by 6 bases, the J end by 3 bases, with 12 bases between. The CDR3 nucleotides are TGTGCCAGCAGACGAACACCATTCAATCAGCCCCAGCATTTT. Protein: CASRRTPFNQPQHF.

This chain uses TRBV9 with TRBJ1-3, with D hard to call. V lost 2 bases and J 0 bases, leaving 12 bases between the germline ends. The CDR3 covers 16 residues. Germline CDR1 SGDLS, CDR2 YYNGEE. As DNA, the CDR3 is TGTGCCAGCAGCGTCGGGTCTCTTTCCTCTGGAAACACCATATATTTT. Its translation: CASSVGSLSSGNTIYF.

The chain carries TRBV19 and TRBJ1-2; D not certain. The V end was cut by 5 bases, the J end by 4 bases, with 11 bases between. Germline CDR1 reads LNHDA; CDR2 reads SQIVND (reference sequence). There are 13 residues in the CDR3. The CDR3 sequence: CASSEPGGYGYTF. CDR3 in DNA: TGTGCCAGTAGTGAACCGGGAGGCTATGGCTACACCTTC.

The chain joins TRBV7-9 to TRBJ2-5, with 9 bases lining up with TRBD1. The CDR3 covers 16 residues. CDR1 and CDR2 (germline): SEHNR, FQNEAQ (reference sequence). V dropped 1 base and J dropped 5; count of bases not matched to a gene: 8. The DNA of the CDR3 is TGTGCCAGCAGCTTAGGATTGGGACAGGGAAAGGAGACCCAGTACTTC. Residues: CASSLGLGQGKETQYF.

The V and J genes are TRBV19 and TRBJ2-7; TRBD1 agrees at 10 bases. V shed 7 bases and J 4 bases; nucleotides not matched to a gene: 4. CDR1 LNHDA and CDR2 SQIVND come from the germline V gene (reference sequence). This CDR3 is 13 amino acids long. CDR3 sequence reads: CASNGQGGYEQYF. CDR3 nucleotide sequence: TGTGCCAGTAACGGACAGGGGGGATACGAGCAGTACTTC. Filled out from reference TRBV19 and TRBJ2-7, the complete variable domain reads DGGITQSPKYLFRKEGQNVTLSCEQNLNHDAMYWYRQDPGQGLRLIYYSQIVNDFQKGDIAEGYSVSREKKESFPLTVTSAQKNPTAFYLCASNGQGGYEQYFGPGTRLTVT.

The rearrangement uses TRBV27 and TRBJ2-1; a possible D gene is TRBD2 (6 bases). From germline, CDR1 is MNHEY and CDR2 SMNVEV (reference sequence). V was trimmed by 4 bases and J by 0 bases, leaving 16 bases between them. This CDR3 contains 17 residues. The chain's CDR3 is CASSSGPLASSYNEQFF. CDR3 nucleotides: TGTGCCAGCAGTTCTGGACCCCTAGCGAGCTCCTACAATGAGCAGTTCTTC.

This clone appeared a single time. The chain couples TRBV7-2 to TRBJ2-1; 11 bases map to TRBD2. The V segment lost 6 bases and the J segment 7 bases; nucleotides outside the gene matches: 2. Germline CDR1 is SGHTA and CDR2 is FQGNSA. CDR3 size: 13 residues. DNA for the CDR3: TGTGCCAGCAGGACTAGCGGGATTAATGAGCAGTTCTTC. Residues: CASRTSGINEQFF.

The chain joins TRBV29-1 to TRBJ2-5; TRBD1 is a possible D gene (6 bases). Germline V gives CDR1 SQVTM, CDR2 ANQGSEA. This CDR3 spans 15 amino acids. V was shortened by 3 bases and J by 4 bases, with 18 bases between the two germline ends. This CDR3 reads CSVDYGRGSRETQYF. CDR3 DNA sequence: TGCAGCGTTGATTACGGCAGGGGTTCAAGAGAGACCCAGTACTTC. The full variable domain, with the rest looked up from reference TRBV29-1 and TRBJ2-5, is SAVISQKPSRDICQRGTSLTIQCQVDSQVTMMFWYRQQPGQSLTLIATANQGSEATYESGFVIDKFPISRPNLTFSTLTVSNMSPEDSSIYLCSVDYGRGSRETQYFGPGTRLLVL.

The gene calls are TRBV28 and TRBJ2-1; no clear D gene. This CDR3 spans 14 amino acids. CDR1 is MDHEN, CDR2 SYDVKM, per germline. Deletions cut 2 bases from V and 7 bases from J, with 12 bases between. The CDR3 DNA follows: TGTGCCAGCAGTTTAATTCGAGCCAATAATGAGCAGTTCTTC. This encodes CASSLIRANNEQFF.